Sequencing of this T cell receptor (beta chain) was carried out in a study of cytomegalovirus exposure and HLA in healthy donors. Regarding this clone: Its target is unknown.

In the PCR, 60 Vbeta and 13 Jbeta primers were used. Sequencing was performed with immunoSEQ multiplex PCR; in TCRdb, only in-frame clones are kept and a portion is missing. Of around 45,000 clones detected, 51% appear once; the ten largest clones hold under 6.5%. The V segment lost 3 bases and the J segment 3 bases; nucleotides outside the gene matches: 1. Germline CDR1 and CDR2: KGHSH and LQKENI. This CDR3 comprises 14 residues. Study-level points and caveats: In a later analysis, V- and J-gene trimming of beta chains associated with a DCLRE1C missense variant, replicated independently. An observed cluster of highly shared sequence variants was recorded as a likely sequencing artifact. In an earlier analysis, about 90% or about 30%: the productive usage of most TCR beta V segments.

This TCR was recovered from a man aged 60 to 69 in good health and CMV-seronegative. The rearrangement links TRBV18 to TRBJ1-2; 10 bases are shared with TRBD1. Sequenced input: PBMCs. DNA for the CDR3: TGTGCCAGCTCACCTGACAGGGGGCACTATGGCTACACCTTC. It translates to CASSPDRGHYGYTF.